These T cell receptor beta chains were read from a single sample in a study of T cells after yellow fever vaccination. Each CDR3 protein is one row after TCRdb ran MiXCR on the 5' RACE reads. The repertoire holds over 200,000 distinct CDR3 sequences, with 6.7% as singletons. The specimen was CD4+ T cells sorted from PBMCs, collected on the day of the yellow fever booster vaccination. Receptors were obtained from a young man who received the YFV17D yellow fever vaccine. CDR3s include the opening cysteine and the closing phenylalanine or tryptophan. The order of the fields is V gene, J gene, D gene, clone size, CDR3 DNA, CDR3 protein. A D gene is named only where the DNA matches it firmly. Where a row states a size, it is once, few, many or the class of an expanded clone; other rows omit it.

TRBV20-1	TRBJ2-7	.	many	TGCAGTGCTAGAGATTTAGGGGGTTCCTACGAGCAGTACTTC	CSARDLGGSYEQYF
TRBV20-1	TRBJ2-3	TRBD2	few	TGCAGTGCAGATCCCGGGACTAGCATTGGGACGCAGTATTTT	CSADPGTSIGTQYF
TRBV6-2/TRBV6-3	TRBJ2-6	.	.	TGTGCCAGCAAGAATGGGGGCGCTGGGGCCAACGTCCTGACTTTC	CASKNGGAGANVLTF
TRBV5-1	TRBJ1-1	TRBD1	.	TGCGCCAGCAGCACTGGACAGGGATGGGGCACTGAAGCTTTCTTT	CASSTGQGWGTEAFF
TRBV11-2	TRBJ2-7	TRBD2	.	TGTGCCAGCAGCCCCCGCGGTAGCGGGAGTGGGGGATCCTACGAGCAGTACTTC	CASSPRGSGSGGSYEQYF
TRBV6-2/TRBV6-3	TRBJ1-5	TRBD1	.	TGTCCCAGCAGCCCCGGACAGGGGGCGGGTCAGCCCCAGCATTTT	CPSSPGQGAGQPQHF
TRBV3-1	TRBJ1-1	TRBD1	many	TGTGCCAGCGGACAGGGTACGAACACTGAAGCTTTCTTT	CASGQGTNTEAFF
TRBV7-2	TRBJ2-2	.	few	TGTGCCAGCACCTCGACGGGGCGCTCCGGGGAGCTGTTTTTT	CASTSTGRSGELFF
TRBV20-1	TRBJ1-5	.	many	TGCAGTGCTAGCGTAGGGTATAGCAATCAGCCCCAGCATTTT	CSASVGYSNQPQHF
TRBV4-3	TRBJ2-1	TRBD2	many	TGCGCCAGCAGCCAGACGACGACTCCGGGACTAGGAGAGCAGTTCTTC	CASSQTTTPGLGEQFF